The clone carrying this T cell receptor (beta chain) was counted a few times. This sample is part of a study of blood T cell repertoires in COVID-19. The CDR3 contains 16 residues. From germline, CDR1 is LGHNA and CDR2 YSLEER. Trimming stripped 4 bases from V and 0 bases from J, with 14 bases between. Per the authors' pipeline: Researchers report that nucleated cell counts were estimated from reference gene primer amplification. Assay used: immunoSEQ multiplex PCR; TCRdb lists only in-frame clones, some missing. That table supplies the V and J calls and clone size; D and trimming were determined from the DNA. The sample records 240,000 or so clones, about 84% being singletons. Adults between roughly 18 and 100 years of age took part from about two dozen US areas.

The chain has TRBV4-3 and TRBJ2-3; tentatively, D is TRBD2 (7 bases). The sequence was obtained from a woman in her fifties or sixties who had recovered from COVID-19. The material sequenced was PBMCs or T cells enriched from blood (not recorded which). The CDR3 DNA reads TGCGCCAGCAGCCGGGGCGGGGGCACTAGCACAGATACGCAGTATTTT. As protein: CASSRGGGTSTDTQYF.